These 9 T cell receptor beta chains came from one sample sequenced in a study of blood T cell repertoires in COVID-19. Sequencing used immunoSEQ multiplex PCR; TCRdb keeps in-frame clones, though not all of them. The sample carries 150,000 to 200,000 clones, 75% to 80% recorded once. Sequenced material: peripheral blood. The source is a woman in her forties or fifties with active or convalescent COVID-19.

The chain employs TRBV20-1 and TRBJ2-1; TRBD2 matches 13 bases. CDR1 and CDR2 from the germline V gene are DFQATT and SNEGSKA (reference sequence). Unmatched junction bases numbered 8, after V lost 3 bases and J lost 9 bases. This CDR3 is 15 amino acids long. CDR3 loop: CSASPRTSGSAEQFF. The CDR3 nucleotides are TGCAGTGCTAGTCCCAGGACTAGCGGGAGTGCTGAGCAGTTCTTC.

The chain employs TRBV19 and TRBJ1-5, with D unclear. The CDR3 is 15 residues long. The V and J ends lost 1 base and 2 bases respectively, with 9 bases between them. The germline CDR1 and CDR2 sequences are LNHDA and SQIVND (reference sequence). For the CDR3, the DNA is TGTGCCAGTAGTATAGCTGTTACGGGCAATCAGCCCCAGCATTTT. This gives the protein CASSIAVTGNQPQHF.

The chain joins TRBV6-6 to TRBJ1-6, with D uncertain. Between the trimmed V and J ends, which lost 5 bases and 4 bases, there was a span of 6 bases. Germline loops: CDR1 MNHNY, CDR2 SVGAGI (reference sequence). The CDR3 is 13 amino acids. CDR3 loop: CASSRQYNSPLHF. Here the CDR3 DNA reads TGTGCCAGCAGTCGGCAGTATAATTCACCCCTCCACTTT.

This clone was observed a single time. The chain uses TRBV30 and TRBJ2-2; a possible D gene is TRBD1 (6 bases). The CDR3 sequence is 15 residues long. Germline V lookup: CDR1 GTSNPN, CDR2 SVGIG (reference sequence). The V and J ends lost 3 bases and 1 base respectively, with 12 bases between them. The CDR3: CAWSLIQGNTGELFF. The CDR3 DNA reads as TGTGCCTGGAGCTTAATACAGGGGAACACCGGGGAGCTGTTTTTT.

The V and J genes are TRBV11-2 and TRBJ1-1, with unresolved D. The CDR3 length is 18 residues. Trimming took 2 bases from V and 3 from J, leaving 22 bases between them. CDR1 SGHAT and CDR2 FQNNGV come from the germline V gene. CDR3 protein: CASSLWELLGKKDTEAFF. In nucleotides, the CDR3 is TGTGCCAGCAGCTTATGGGAACTCCTCGGGAAGAAGGACACTGAAGCTTTCTTT.

The CDR3 region has the DNA TGTGCCAGCGGTATGCCAGTTAGCACAGATACGCAGTATTTT. As protein: CASGMPVSTDTQYF. The chain carries TRBV6-5 and TRBJ2-3, with D uncertain. Trimming pared 8 bases from V and 0 bases from J, leaving 12 bases between. Germline values: CDR1 MNHEY, CDR2 SVGAGI. The CDR3 is 14 amino acids.

This chain uses TRBV11-2 with TRBJ2-1, with a possible D match to TRBD1 (6 bases). The germline CDR1 and CDR2 sequences are SGHAT and FQNNGV. The CDR3 loop spans 15 amino acids. V dropped 5 bases and J dropped 0 bases, with 11 bases sitting between them. The CDR3 coding sequence is TGTGCCAGCAGCGACAGGTTAAGCTCCTACAATGAGCAGTTCTTC. Residues: CASSDRLSSYNEQFF.

The chain carries TRBV11-3 and TRBJ2-1; the match to TRBD2 covers 7 bases. This CDR3 is built from 15 residues. The germline CDR1 and CDR2 sequences are SGHNT and YENEEA. Losses at the gene ends were 1 base for V and 16 bases for J; bases not matched to a gene: 16. The CDR3 loop is CASSLGIQASGMQFF. Written as DNA, the CDR3 is TGTGCCAGCAGCTTAGGTATCCAGGCTAGCGGCATGCAATTCTTC.

This chain links TRBV12-3 or TRBV12-4 with TRBJ1-6; D remains ambiguous. The V end was cut by 5 bases, the J end by 7 bases, with 6 bases between. This CDR3 comprises 12 residues. This CDR3 reads CASSPGNSPLHF. As DNA, the CDR3 is TGTGCCAGCAGTCCGGGGAATTCACCCCTCCACTTT.